The 2 T cell receptor beta chains presented below share a single source sample, sequenced in a study of identical twins. TCRdb recomputed calls from the 5' RACE reads with MiXCR, one row per CDR3 protein. Of 600,000 to 800,000 distinct CDR3 sequences in the sample, over 20% were seen once. These data are also associated with another study on T cells expressing NK-cell markers.

The sequencing input was PBMCs. These receptors originate from a woman aged 18-35 years in good health.

This clonotype was observed a few times. J is TRBJ2-1 and V is TRBV5-1; 15 nucleotides line up with TRBD2. The CDR3 covers 15 residues. Trimming cost V 1 base and J 9 bases; bases outside gene matches: 2. Germline V gene lookup returns CDR1 SGHRS and CDR2 YFSETQ. CDR3 sequence reads: CASSLQGLAGGEQFF. In DNA form, the CDR3 reads TGCGCCAGCAGCTTGCAGGGACTAGCGGGAGGTGAGCAGTTCTTC.

This clonotype was seen more than once but under ten times. This rearrangement joins TRBV20-1 to TRBJ1-5; D remains unclear. This CDR3 has 13 residues. Germline V gene data show CDR1 as DFQATT and CDR2 as SNEGSKA (reference sequence). Trimming took 3 bases from V and 4 from J, leaving 10 bases between them. The CDR3 region is CSASPQVNQPQHF. In DNA form, the CDR3 reads TGCAGTGCTAGTCCGCAAGTGAATCAGCCCCAGCATTTT.